This T cell receptor (beta chain) is drawn from a study of T cells after yellow fever vaccination. Regarding the study as a whole: Abundant clonotypes from the bulk population could have been carried over as contaminants into FACS-sorted repertoires.

The trim removed 4 bases at V and 8 bases at J, leaving 9 bases unmatched. Germline V lookup: CDR1 SGHTA, CDR2 FQGNSA. This CDR3 is 14 amino acids long. This clonotype has a count of ten or more. What it binds is unknown. TCRdb re-called the 5' RACE reads through MiXCR, storing one row per CDR3 protein. The data contain around 72,000 distinct CDR3 sequences, more than 5.5% of them singletons. This chain joins TRBV7-2 and TRBJ1-2; TRBD1 aligns across 8 bases. Sequenced material: CD8+ T cells sorted from PBMCs, taken 9 to 10 days after the first yellow fever vaccination. This TCR derives from a man younger than 35 who received the YFV17D yellow fever vaccine. The CDR3 region has the DNA TGTGCCAGCAGCTGGACAGGGATGCTAGAGGGCTACACCTTC. Protein sequence: CASSWTGMLEGYTF.